This section outlines one T cell receptor beta chain sequence together with its context. Adults between about 18 and 89 years of age took part from fewer than 30 US areas. The study assigned cohorts using participant-reported clinical history. This entry comes from a study of blood T cell repertoires in COVID-19. Germline V lookup: CDR1 MNHEY, CDR2 SVGAGI. V was cut by 7 bases and J by 3 bases, with 7 bases left in between. The CDR3 is 12 amino acids. TCRdb's copy holds only in-frame clones and misses some; the assay was immunoSEQ multiplex PCR. The profile covers roughly 150,000 clones, with approximately 84% appearing a single time and 5.6% taken by the ten largest.

The sequenced sample was PBMCs or T cells enriched from blood (not recorded which). This TCR was sampled from a woman aged 40 to 50 with acute COVID-19. The chain has TRBV6-5 and TRBJ2-1; D is ambiguous. This CDR3 is CASTQNYNEQFF. In DNA, the CDR3 is TGTGCCAGCACACAAAACTACAATGAGCAGTTCTTC.